The 10 T cell receptor beta chains below come from one sample, sequenced in a study of cytomegalovirus exposure and HLA in healthy donors. The PCR made use of 60 Vbeta and 13 Jbeta primers. The method was immunoSEQ multiplex PCR; TCRdb's version includes in-frame clones alone and lacks a portion of them. The sample lists about 140,000 clones; around 80% were seen once. Input material: PBMCs. The receptors were gathered from a man aged 30 to 39 in good health and CMV-seronegative.

The J gene is TRBJ1-2, the V gene TRBV5-1; TRBD1 matches 9 bases. V gave up 0 bases and J gave up 7 bases; unmatched junction bases: 10. This CDR3 spans 16 amino acids. Germline CDR1 and CDR2: SGHRS and YFSETQ. The CDR3 here is CASSLATGGGPSGYTF. The DNA of the CDR3 is TGCGCCAGCAGCTTGGCCACAGGGGGCGGCCCCAGTGGCTACACCTTC.

The chain carries TRBV19 and TRBJ2-7; TRBD2 matches at 12 bases. The CDR3 runs to 15 residues. The V segment lost 4 bases and the J segment 3 bases; nucleotides outside the gene matches: 4. Germline V lookup: CDR1 LNHDA, CDR2 SQIVND (reference sequence). CDR3 nucleotide sequence: TGTGCCAGTAGTACGGGACTAGCGGGCTTCTACGAGCAGTACTTC. This translates into CASSTGLAGFYEQYF.

The CDR3 DNA sequence: TGCAGTGGGTCGGGCAGGGTGGGCTACACCTTC. Translation: CSGSGRVGYTF. The chain combines TRBV20-1 with TRBJ1-2; tentatively, D is TRBD1 (5 bases). Trimming removed 7 bases at V and 8 bases at J, with 14 bases between. The CDR3 has 11 amino acids. Germline CDR1 reads DFQATT; CDR2 reads SNEGSKA (reference sequence).

The rearrangement uses TRBV28 and TRBJ1-5; D is possibly TRBD1 (5 bases). CDR3 length: 16 residues. The germline CDR1 and CDR2 sequences are MDHEN and SYDVKM. Trimming stripped 4 bases from V and 6 bases from J, with 19 bases between. For the CDR3, the DNA is TGTGCCAGCAGTTCCAGTCCCCCGGGGGGTCCTCAGCCCCAGCATTTT. It is translated as CASSSSPPGGPQPQHF.

The chain employs TRBV5-4 and TRBJ2-3, with 10 bases lining up with TRBD2. Germline V CDR1 and CDR2: SGHNT, YYREEE (reference sequence). After removal of 4 bases from V and 3 bases from J, the junction contained 5 bases not matched to a gene. The CDR3 extends over 15 amino acids. The CDR3 bases are TGTGCCAGCAGCCCTACTAGCGGGACGACAGATACGCAGTATTTT. Protein product: CASSPTSGTTDTQYF.

The chain links TRBV28 to TRBJ2-2; the D gene is possibly TRBD1 (6 bases). V gave up 6 bases and J gave up 7 bases, with 18 bases separating them. CDR3 length equals 15 residues. Germline V gives CDR1 MDHEN, CDR2 SYDVKM. CDR3 nucleotides: TGTGCCAGCAGCGAGAATACAGGGTCTGGCGGGGAGCTGTTTTTT. It specifies CASSENTGSGGELFF.

The genes are TRBV2 and TRBJ1-1; 8 bases line up with TRBD1. V gave up 5 bases and J gave up 4 bases; unmatched junction bases: 3. This CDR3 contains 13 residues. Germline V lookup: CDR1 SNHLY, CDR2 FYNNEI. The DNA of the CDR3 is TGTGCCAGCAGTATCACAGGGGGCACTGAAGCTTTCTTT. Its translation is CASSITGGTEAFF.

J is TRBJ2-7 and V is TRBV18; TRBD1 matches 8 bases. This CDR3 has 13 residues. V was clipped by 4 bases and J by 2 bases; unmatched bases: 1. Per germline, CDR1 KGHSH and CDR2 LQKENI. The CDR3 spells CASSRQGPYEQYF. Here the CDR3 DNA reads TGTGCCAGCTCACGACAGGGGCCCTACGAGCAGTACTTC.

The genes are TRBV6-5 and TRBJ2-7, with 7 nucleotides matching TRBD2. Per the germline V gene, CDR1 is MNHEY and CDR2 is SVGAGI. CDR3 length: 15 residues. V was pared by 2 bases and J by 2 bases, with 6 bases of the junction left unmatched. The CDR3 nucleotides read TGTGCCAGCAGTTACAACCGGGAGGAAACCTACGAGCAGTACTTC. Its translation is CASSYNREETYEQYF.

This clone is a singleton in its sample. The chain combines TRBV5-1 with TRBJ2-5, with 7 bases lining up with TRBD1. The last part of the DNA fits TRBJ2-7 better; the J call may be wrong. CDR3 length: 15 residues. Germline V gene sequence: CDR1 SGHRS, CDR2 YFSETQ. CDR3: CASSLDRQGPYEQYF. Written as DNA, the CDR3 is TGCGCCAGCAGCTTGGATCGACAGGGTCCCTACGAGCAGTACTTC.